This T cell receptor (beta chain) was sequenced in a study of regulatory T cells in long-lasting Graves disease. Construction of the TCR beta libraries employed iRepertoire HTBI primers in conjunction with Arm-PCR of CDR3 regions. TCRdb called the multiplex PCR reads again in MiXCR, with one record for every CDR3 protein. The data contain 500,000 to 700,000 distinct CDR3 sequences, about 30% of them singletons. This clonotype was observed a handful of times. Time point specified: persistent/refractory GD, antithyroid drugs over 5 years with positive TRAb. PBMC-derived RNA was used for the TCR library. In germline, CDR1 is MNHEY, CDR2 SMNVEV (reference sequence). This CDR3 has 15 amino acids. Trimming pared 3 bases from V and 2 bases from J, leaving 10 bases between.

This specimen was peripheral blood mononuclear cells (PBMCs), taken when the disease was refractory, from a patient treated with antithyroid drugs. The V gene is TRBV27, the J gene TRBJ1-4; D gene unclear. The receptor was derived from a female donor with Graves disease. Here the CDR3 DNA reads TGTGCCAGCAGTTTCTCTCGTAGGACTAATGAAAAACTGTTTTTT. Residues: CASSFSRRTNEKLFF.